This entry describes one T cell receptor (beta chain). Its antigen remains unidentified. No clone much larger than this one lies a single base away; base qualities are absent. Trimmed from V: 5 bases; trimmed from J: 5 bases; junction bases lacking a gene match: 16. The CDR3 starts with the cysteine, ends with the phenylalanine, and has 18 residues. CDR3 DNA only is kept here, 54 bases in frame from base 1. From a lookup of the germline V gene, CDR1 and CDR2 are MDHEN and SYDVKM. The data were obtained in a study of blood T cell repertoires in COVID-19 (dated by TCRdb to 2020 to 2022). About the study as a whole: The collaborator samples originated in the United States, Italy and Spain and spanned the acute and convalescent phases of COVID-19. The prospective study material was composed of cDNA or gDNA derived from T cells, B-cell-depleted T cells, or PBMCs. Deeply sampled blood TCRbeta repertoires from subjects exposed to, actively infected with, or recovered from COVID-19 were included in the dataset. A freely available public database, intended as a resource for researchers studying the immune response to SARS-CoV-2, is where the repertoires were released. The samples were drawn from the first 160 participants of the ongoing ImmuneRACE study and from under 1,500 subjects provided by 6 global collaborators. A de-identified subject ID, COVID-19 status, age in years and sex were almost always included in the sample metadata. HLA class I and class II types, where available, came from metadata supplied by the sample provider rather than from assay-based typing.

Collaborating institutions collected whole blood in K2EDTA tubes following their own protocols. For TCRbeta analysis, collaborator samples were shipped as frozen whole blood, as isolated PBMCs, or as DNA extracted from either sample type. The immunoSEQ Assay, a bias-controlled multiplex PCR, was used to amplify TCRbeta CDR3 regions from genomic DNA. In the source study's methods: The number of nucleated cells in each sample was estimated by amplification of reference gene primers within the assay. To quantify the absolute abundance of each unique TCRbeta CDR3 rearrangement, sequence reads were collapsed and filtered. For each sample, productive Simpson clonality was calculated as the square root of Simpson's diversity index over productive rearrangements. The table comes from immuneACCESS by way of TCRdb, which keeps in-frame sequences with V and J called. Part of the clones is missing from these tables; in studies checked, under half for an unresolved V gene and the rest for unknown reasons. V and J calls and clone size are given by that table; D and trimming were obtained from the DNA. This sample gives about 130,000 clones in total; roughly 86% of them show up just once. 3% to 4% of the sample rests with the top ten.

Paper-wide results and their limitations: Clinical and demographic metadata were provided uncurated, with the amount varying by source and participant.

Specimen: peripheral blood. The receptor was isolated from a woman aged 55-69 years with acute or convalescent COVID-19. The sequence links TRBV28 to TRBJ2-5, with 11 junctional bases fitting TRBD2. The DNA is as follows: TGTGCCAGCAGTAGCTTGGGGATAGCGGGAGGGCAGCTGGAGACCCAGTACTTC. It translates as CASSSLGIAGGQLETQYF.